This passage covers 9 T cell receptor beta chains from one sample sequenced in a study of a mutant IDH1 vaccine in newly diagnosed glioma. Stated time point: baseline, week 1 (first vaccination visit). Treatment here: pre-vaccination baseline after standard-of-care therapy. Profiling relied on immunoSEQ multiplex PCR, and the TCRdb table lists in-frame clones only, not all of them. This table holds 85,000 to 100,000 clones, 80% found once. The sample in question was PBMCs, obtained from a glioma patient treated with radiotherapy, temozolomide or both. The receptors come from a man aged 40-50 years with glioma.

V and J are TRBV5-1 and TRBJ1-1, with D unresolved. V was trimmed by 0 bases and J by 0 bases, leaving 6 bases between them. Germline V CDR1 and CDR2: SGHRS, YFSETQ. The CDR3 covers 14 residues. CDR3 nucleotides: TGCGCCAGCAGCTTGGGCCATATGAACACTGAAGCTTTCTTT. Translating gives CASSLGHMNTEAFF. Variable domain in full (rest from reference TRBV5-1 and TRBJ1-1): KAGVTQTPRYLIKTRGQQVTLSCSPISGHRSVSWYQQTPGQGLQFLFEYFSETQRNKGNFPGRFSGRQFSNSRSEMNVSTLELGDSALYLCASSLGHMNTEAFFGQGTRLTVV.

The chain couples TRBV7-6 to TRBJ1-3; D is ambiguous. V lost 4 bases and J 0 bases, leaving 4 bases between the germline ends. Germline lookup yields CDR1 SGHVS and CDR2 FNYEAQ. CDR3 length: 13 residues. CDR3 sequence reads: CASSSVSGNTIYF. The CDR3 DNA reads TGTGCCAGCAGCTCTGTCTCTGGAAACACCATATATTTT.

The rearrangement joins TRBV9 to TRBJ1-5; 8 bases align to TRBD1. Germline V CDR1 and CDR2: SGDLS, YYNGEE. Losses at the gene ends were 4 bases for V and 7 bases for J; bases not matched to a gene: 7. The CDR3 spans 14 residues. This CDR3 reads CASSTTGAGQPQHF. In DNA form, the CDR3 reads TGTGCCAGCAGCACGACAGGGGCGGGACAGCCCCAGCATTTT. The full variable domain, in which reference TRBV9 and TRBJ1-5 provide the parts outside the CDR3, is DSGVTQTPKHLITATGQRVTLRCSPRSGDLSVYWYQQSLDQGLQFLIQYYNGEERAKGNILERFSAQQFPDLHSELNLSSLELGDSALYFCASSTTGAGQPQHFGDGTRLSIL.

V usage is TRBV7-6 and J usage is TRBJ2-7, with 7 bases that match TRBD1. Trimming cost V 5 bases and J 0 bases; bases outside gene matches: 7. From germline, CDR1 is SGHVS and CDR2 FNYEAQ. The CDR3 contains 15 residues. CDR3 protein: CASSPAAGGSYEQYF. For the CDR3, the DNA is TGTGCCAGCAGCCCCGCGGCAGGGGGCTCCTACGAGCAGTACTTC.

V is TRBV23-1 and J is TRBJ2-2, with a weak D call TRBD1 (6 bases). TRBV23-1 is designated an ORF whose function remains uncertain. Trimming pared 0 bases from V and 3 bases from J, leaving 8 bases between. This CDR3 has 15 amino acids. The CDR3 DNA follows: TGCGCCAGCAGTCAATCGGCAGGGGACACCGGGGAGCTGTTTTTT. The encoded protein is CASSQSAGDTGELFF.

The V gene is TRBV7-9, the J gene TRBJ2-1; 11 bases are a match to TRBD1. Trimming took 5 bases from V and 5 from J; bases not matched to a gene: 8. Germline V lookup: CDR1 SEHNR, CDR2 FQNEAQ (reference sequence). This CDR3 has 16 residues. The CDR3 nucleotides are TGTGCCAGCAGCCCGCCGGACAGGGGGCAACACAATGAGCAGTTCTTC. Translation gives CASSPPDRGQHNEQFF.

The chain links TRBV2 to TRBJ2-1, with D perhaps TRBD1 or TRBD2 (5 bases each). The ends were cut back, 6 bases at V and 4 bases at J, with 19 bases in the middle. In germline, CDR1 is SNHLY, CDR2 FYNNEI. The CDR3 length is 16 residues. The CDR3 region has the DNA TGTGCCAGCAGCCCCTCCGGGGCCAGCCGGTACAATGAGCAGTTCTTC. Residues: CASSPSGASRYNEQFF.

This clone has a handful of counts. The chain joins TRBV19 to TRBJ1-1; D perhaps matches TRBD1 (6 bases). This CDR3 spans 14 amino acids. V was clipped by 9 bases and J by 4 bases, with 18 bases between them. Germline values: CDR1 LNHDA, CDR2 SQIVND (reference sequence). CDR3 sequence reads: CASLGGGGRTEAFF. In DNA form, the CDR3 reads TGTGCCAGCCTGGGCGGGGGCGGCCGCACTGAAGCTTTCTTT.

The chain recombines TRBV15 with TRBJ1-4, with D unresolved. V gave up 0 bases and J gave up 0 bases, with 5 bases separating them. This CDR3 contains 15 residues. Germline-derived CDR1 and CDR2 are LNHNV and YYDKDF (reference sequence). The CDR3 region has the DNA TGTGCCACCAGCAGAGACTTTACAACTAATGAAAAACTGTTTTTT. It encodes CATSRDFTTNEKLFF. The full variable domain, completed using reference TRBV15 and TRBJ1-4, is DAMVIQNPRYQVTQFGKPVTLSCSQTLNHNVMYWYQQKSSQAPKLLFHYYDKDFNNEADTPDNFQSRRPNTSFCFLDIRSPGLGDTAMYLCATSRDFTTNEKLFFGSGTQLSVL.